The TCR beta chain under discussion was sequenced for a study of graft-versus-host responses after intestinal transplantation. Study-wide context: Anti-thymocyte globulin served as induction for all recipients, who then took tacrolimus and steroids for three to four years.

This CDR3 is built from 16 residues. Germline V CDR1 and CDR2: SGHNT, YYREEE (reference sequence). The V and J ends lost 4 bases and 3 bases, in that order; junction bases with no gene match: 3. Study results and caveats: Graft-donor T cell macrochimerism in patients accompanied high graft-versus-host to host-versus-graft clonal ratios in allografts. Researchers found peak circulating GvH clone levels linked to early post-transplant HvG declines.

Concerning this clone: Its antigen remains unknown.

Sequenced by immunoSEQ multiplex PCR; TCRdb stores in-frame clones only, minus some. This table holds over 90,000 clones, 91% found once. The chain employs TRBV5-4 and TRBJ2-5, with 16 bases aligning to TRBD2. Sample: unstimulated CD8+ T cells sorted from spleen or lymph node cells, taken before intestinal transplant. This TCR derives from a human donor who received an intestinal transplant. The CDR3 nucleotides read TGTGCCAGCAGCACCGGGACTAGCGGGAGGGAAGAGACCCAGTACTTC. This encodes CASSTGTSGREETQYF.